What follows describes a single T cell receptor (beta chain). This sample stems from a study of cytomegalovirus exposure and HLA in healthy donors. Trimming shortened V by 1 base and J by 3 bases, and 6 bases separated the two germline ends. CDR1 is SEHNR and CDR2 is FQNEAQ in the germline V gene (reference sequence). The CDR3 loop spans 13 amino acids. In the PCR, 60 Vbeta and 13 Jbeta primers were used. This table comes from immunoSEQ multiplex PCR, and its TCRdb copy is limited to in-frame clones, with some not included. The top ten hold approximately 4% of the sample, which has 95,000 to 150,000 clones, roughly 80% seen once.

This clonotype was sampled from a man younger than 35 in good health and CMV-seropositive. The sequencing input was PBMCs. The chain couples TRBV7-9 to TRBJ1-2, with D uncertain. CDR3 region: CASSLDPDYGYTF. DNA for the CDR3: TGTGCCAGCAGCTTAGACCCAGACTATGGCTACACCTTC. The entire variable domain, with the rest obtained from reference TRBV7-9 and TRBJ1-2, is as follows: DTGVSQNPRHKITKRGQNVTFRCDPISEHNRLYWYRQTLGQGPEFLTYFQNEAQLEKSRLLSDRFSAERPKGSFSTLEIQRTEQGDSAMYLCASSLDPDYGYTFGSGTRLTVV.